The 5 T cell receptor beta chains below all came from one sample that was sequenced in a study of CD8+CD57+ T cells in acquired aplastic anemia. Those patients picked for sequencing had displayed CD8+CD57+ cell expansion on flow cytometry. For CDR3 and TCR beta VDJ profiling, genomic DNA was the template used. TCRdb redid the calling of the reads with MiXCR, one entry per CDR3 protein. The table shows 100,000 to 150,000 distinct CDR3 sequences, with roughly 40% occurring only once. The source material was sorted CD4+, CD8+, or CD8+CD57+ T cells (not recorded which) from PBMCs. These receptors all come from a human donor with aplastic anemia.

This clonotype was recorded many times. The rearrangement links TRBV14 to TRBJ2-5; D is possibly TRBD2 (7 bases). The germline V gene encodes CDR1 SGHDN and CDR2 FVKESK. This CDR3 comprises 17 residues. Trimming left V 0 bases short and J 4 bases short, with 18 bases between. The CDR3 region is CASSQDWRGRVRETQYF. The CDR3 DNA reads TGTGCCAGCAGCCAAGATTGGAGGGGGAGGGTTCGAGAGACCCAGTACTTC.

This clonotype was seen many times. This chain uses TRBV7-9 with TRBJ1-3; D not resolved. The CDR3 consists of 14 residues. Looked up from germline, CDR1 is SEHNR and CDR2 is FQNEAQ (reference sequence). Between the trimmed V and J ends, which lost 5 bases and 8 bases, there was a span of 16 bases. The CDR3 sequence: CASSVGLPGDTIYF. The CDR3 nucleotides read TGTGCCAGCAGCGTCGGGCTTCCCGGGGACACCATATATTTT.

The gene calls are TRBV7-2 and TRBJ1-2; TRBD1 is a possible D gene (5 bases). CDR3 length: 15 amino acids. The germline V gene encodes CDR1 SGHTA and CDR2 FQGNSA. Deletions cut 6 bases from V and 0 bases from J, with 14 bases between. In DNA, the CDR3 is TGTGCCAGCAGACTAAAGGCACAGGCTAACTATGGCTACACCTTC. This sequence encodes CASRLKAQANYGYTF.

The table lists this clonotype with a count of one. The genes are TRBV10-2 and TRBJ1-5, with 8 bases lining up with TRBD1. V lost 4 bases and J lost 0; bases outside the gene matches: 14. The CDR3 is 19 amino acids. Germline CDR1 reads WSHSY; CDR2 reads SAAADI. The CDR3 sequence: CASSGNKDRVRTSNQPQHF. The CDR3 DNA reads as TGCGCCAGCAGTGGAAACAAGGACAGGGTACGAACTAGCAATCAGCCCCAGCATTTT.

This clonotype was counted at least ten times. J is TRBJ2-7 and V is TRBV6-5; 7 positions agree with TRBD1. From germline, CDR1 is MNHEY and CDR2 SVGAGI. The CDR3 totals 12 residues. J lost 8 bases, V lost 5 bases, and 6 bases had no gene match. CDR3 nucleotides: TGTGCCAGCAGTAACAAACAGGGGAAGCAGTACTTC. It is translated as CASSNKQGKQYF.